This TCR beta chain came from a study of regulatory T cells in long-lasting Graves disease (dated by TCRdb to the early 2020s). About the full investigation: Newly diagnosed Graves' disease patients had taken antithyroid drugs for less than 3 months. Patients with persistent Graves' disease were compared with patients with newly diagnosed Graves' disease using TCR sequencing and RNA sequencing of peripheral blood. The study was conducted in China and was registered as a clinical trial. A total of roughly 33 samples were covered by TCR sequencing, comprising approximately 13 persistent and around 20 newly diagnosed Graves' disease patients.

In the paper's terms, the time point label means: newly diagnosed GD, antithyroid drugs for less than 3 months. RNA was extracted from PBMCs in TRIzol for both TCR sequencing and RNA sequencing. The diagnosis of Graves' disease was made according to American Thyroid Association guidelines. Patients for the study were recruited at an endocrinology department in Xi'an, China. Each patient gave roughly 10 milliliters of peripheral blood, collected in an EDTA anticoagulant tube. PBMCs were isolated by Ficoll Paque Plus density gradient separation without further T cell sorting. RNA quality was checked with an Agilent 2100 Bioanalyzer and agarose gel, and concentration with a NanoDrop 2000. Ends trimmed: V by 6 bases, J by 1 base; bases unmatched to a gene: 3. The CDR1 and CDR2 encoded by the germline V gene are MNHNS and SASEGT. CDR3 length: 15 amino acids, cysteine to phenylalanine. This entry keeps only the CDR3 DNA: 45 bases, framed from base 1.

What the study reported, not specific to this receptor: Compared with newly diagnosed patients, patients with persistent Graves' disease had lower TCR Shannon entropy and fewer highly expanded clones, which suggests clonal expansion. As a limitation, the authors acknowledged that the small sample size may reduce accuracy. More public clonotypes were shared among persistent patients (under 3,000) than among newly diagnosed patients (roughly 1,000). Because the primary lesion, thyroid tissue, could not be accessed, the study looked at peripheral blood alone. Only the TCR beta chain was sequenced and analyzed. Preferential use of TRBV28, TRBJ1-2 and TRBJ2-5 was observed in persistent disease, whereas TRBV20-1 and TRBJ2-1 were favored in newly diagnosed disease.

Libraries were constructed by multiplex PCR. The sample was run on an Illumina HiSeq 4000. TCR beta libraries were built with iRepertoire HTBI primers and Arm-PCR amplification of CDR3 regions. Before sequencing, the PCR products underwent gel purification. The authors' pipeline ran thus. A total of around 59 TRBV and some 15 TRBJ segments were identified across samples and were used for gene usage analysis of CDR3 amino acid clonotypes. COPE and FqMerger were used to merge the filtered high-quality paired reads into contigs. BLAST was used to align contigs to the IMGT TRBV, TRBD and TRBJ reference genes, and CDR3 was defined following IMGT. Clonotypes above 0.1% frequency were classified as highly expanded clones. Repertoire diversity was measured by Shannon entropy, and V-J evenness by the Gini coefficient. Public clonotypes were defined as clonotypes shared by more than one individual. In-frame beta chains were kept once TCRdb had trimmed the public reads at Q25 with fastp and called clones with MiXCR. Under each unique CDR3 protein, matching rows form one entry showing the most common genes and DNA. What appears here as the V and J calls and clone size reflects TCRdb's work, not the paper's. Recorded for this sample are hundreds of thousands of distinct CDR3 sequences; about 15% of them occurred a single time. The top ten clones comprise about 17% of the sample.

A few counts support this clonotype. Its antigen target is currently unknown. The input lacks base qualities; no much larger clone sits a single base away. The same data also contributed to another study, on T cells in Graves' hyperthyroidism and ophthalmopathy. As the second study states: Graves' hyperthyroidism was defined as stable when no progression to ophthalmopathy occurred over 18 months of follow-up. Hyperthyroidism patients were aged 18 to 65 years and newly diagnosed, with disease duration of less than 2 months. Patients with uncontrolled infections, other autoimmune diseases, pregnancy or lactation were excluded. Diagnoses relied on clinical symptoms, serum thyroxine and TRAb, thyroid ultrasound and orbital computed tomography. A first-round RT-PCR of the TCR CDR3 used the HTBI primer set with the Qiagen OneStep RT-PCR kit. Most expanded thyroid clonotypes (frequency above 0.001) were also detected in blood, suggesting blood repertoires may reflect thyroid immune responses. A 13 V-J signature model separated ophthalmopathy from stable hyperthyroidism, with nearly 90% sensitivity and around 84% specificity in cross-validation and 80%/75% in testing. In validation, progression to ophthalmopathy was predicted by the model with almost 71% sensitivity and approximately 78% specificity, a median of 6.5 months before onset. TCR V-J signatures able to tell the groups apart were searched for in a discovery cohort of more than 90 patients, of whom 40 to 45 had Graves' ophthalmopathy and roughly 59 had stable Graves' hyperthyroidism. Prospective prediction of ophthalmopathy was tested in an independent validation cohort of some 19 hyperthyroidism patients and 17 patients who later progressed to ophthalmopathy. For training and testing, the approximately 92 patients in the discovery cohort were randomly divided in a 7:3 ratio. Thyroid tissue and blood T-cell repertoires from six Graves' hyperthyroidism patients were also compared in the study. Once sampling was done, hyperthyroidism patients were given methimazole at a starting dose of 30 mg daily, whereas ophthalmopathy patients were given high-dose intravenous methylprednisolone. The libraries were constructed in a second round of multiplex PCR and then size-selected and purified. Paired-end sequencing of the libraries was performed with 100 bp reads on an Illumina HiSeq2000. Raw data were processed with SOAPnuke, discarding reads with adapters, uncalled bases, mean Phred below 15, or no exact constant-primer or identifier match. High-quality paired reads were merged with COPE v1.2.5, and unique nucleotide sequences were defined as clonotypes. Clonotypes were aligned to IMGT TRBV, TRBD and TRBJ reference segments using MiTCR v1.1. The analysis included only V-J combinations with a frequency above 0.0001, which together covered over 98% of the repertoires. A TCS score was defined as the ratio between F50 (clonal expansion) and ExV (chaos), using BLOSUM62-based TCRdist between CDR3 peptides within each V-J. Welch's t-statistics and random forest reduced fewer than 600 V-J features to 10 to 15, which were used in a naive Bayes classifier (R e1071). No statistical method was used to fix the sample size in advance, and group allocation was not hidden from the investigators. TCR Vbeta CDR3 sequencing of around 130 peripheral blood samples (43 ophthalmopathy, 75 to 80 hyperthyroidism and approximately 17 progressor patients) is reported in the paper.

The chain employs TRBV6-1 and TRBJ2-5; 12 central nucleotides agree with TRBD2. The source of this sequence is a woman aged 25 to 39 with Graves disease. Donor details come from another sample of the same person, matched by shared clones. The sample here was peripheral blood mononuclear cells (PBMCs), taken at new diagnosis, from a patient treated with antithyroid drugs. The nucleotide sequence reads TGTGCCAGCAGGCGGACTAGCGGGACCCAAGAGACCCAGTACTTC. Translated, it gives CASRRTSGTQETQYF.